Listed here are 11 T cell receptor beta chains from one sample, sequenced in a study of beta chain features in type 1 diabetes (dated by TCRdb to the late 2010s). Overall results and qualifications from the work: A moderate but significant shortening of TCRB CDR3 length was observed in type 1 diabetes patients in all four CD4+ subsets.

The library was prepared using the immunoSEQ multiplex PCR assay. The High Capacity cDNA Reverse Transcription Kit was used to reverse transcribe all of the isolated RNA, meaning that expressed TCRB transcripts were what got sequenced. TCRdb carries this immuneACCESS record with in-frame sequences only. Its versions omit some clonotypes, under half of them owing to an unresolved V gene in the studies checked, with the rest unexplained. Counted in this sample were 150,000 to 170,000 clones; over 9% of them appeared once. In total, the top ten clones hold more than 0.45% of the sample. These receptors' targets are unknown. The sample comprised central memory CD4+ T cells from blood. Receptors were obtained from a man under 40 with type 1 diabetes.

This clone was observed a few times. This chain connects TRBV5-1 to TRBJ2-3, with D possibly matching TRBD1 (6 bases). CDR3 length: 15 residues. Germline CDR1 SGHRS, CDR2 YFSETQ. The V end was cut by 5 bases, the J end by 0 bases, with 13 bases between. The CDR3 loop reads CASSYTGKSTDTQYF. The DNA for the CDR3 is TGCGCCAGCAGTTATACAGGGAAAAGCACAGATACGCAGTATTTT.

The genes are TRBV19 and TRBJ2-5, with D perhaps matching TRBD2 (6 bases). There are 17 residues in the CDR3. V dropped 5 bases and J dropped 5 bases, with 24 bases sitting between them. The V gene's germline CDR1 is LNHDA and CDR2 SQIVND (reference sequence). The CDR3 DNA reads TGTGCCAGTAGTCTCCCTGTCCGCTCGGGACTTGGGGAGACCCAGTACTTC. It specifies CASSLPVRSGLGETQYF.

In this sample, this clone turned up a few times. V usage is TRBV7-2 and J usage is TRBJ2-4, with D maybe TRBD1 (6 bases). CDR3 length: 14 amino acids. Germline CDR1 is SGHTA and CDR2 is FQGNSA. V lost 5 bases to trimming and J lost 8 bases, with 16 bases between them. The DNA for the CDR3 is TGTGCCAGCAGCCCCCAGGGGTTTAAGGACATTCAGTACTTC. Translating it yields CASSPQGFKDIQYF.

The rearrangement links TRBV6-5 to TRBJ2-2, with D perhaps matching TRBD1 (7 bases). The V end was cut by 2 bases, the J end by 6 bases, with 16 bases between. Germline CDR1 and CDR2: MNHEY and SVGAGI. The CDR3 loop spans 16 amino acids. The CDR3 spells CASSYQIQGRSGELFF. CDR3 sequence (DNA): TGTGCCAGCAGTTACCAAATACAGGGGAGGTCCGGGGAGCTGTTTTTT.

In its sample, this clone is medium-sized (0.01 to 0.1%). The CDR3 DNA reads TGTGCCAGCTCACCACCGTCGGGTCGAAGGCAGTACTTC. Amino acid sequence: CASSPPSGRRQYF. The V gene is TRBV18, the J gene TRBJ2-7; D is undetermined. Per germline, CDR1 KGHSH and CDR2 LQKENI. With 0 bases removed from V and 9 bases from J, the gap between germline ends came to 12 bases. The CDR3 runs to 13 residues.

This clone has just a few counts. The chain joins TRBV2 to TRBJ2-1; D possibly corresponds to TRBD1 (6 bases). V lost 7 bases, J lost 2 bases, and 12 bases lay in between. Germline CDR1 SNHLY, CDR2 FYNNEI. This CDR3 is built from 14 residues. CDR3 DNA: TGTGCCAGCACCAAGGGGGTTCCCTACAATGAGCAGTTCTTC. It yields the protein CASTKGVPYNEQFF.

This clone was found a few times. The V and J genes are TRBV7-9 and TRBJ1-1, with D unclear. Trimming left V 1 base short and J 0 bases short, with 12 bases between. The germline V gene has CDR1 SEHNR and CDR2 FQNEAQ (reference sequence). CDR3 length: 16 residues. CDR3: CASSLGSVRLNTEAFF. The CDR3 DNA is TGTGCCAGCAGCTTAGGGTCTGTCAGATTGAACACTGAAGCTTTCTTT.

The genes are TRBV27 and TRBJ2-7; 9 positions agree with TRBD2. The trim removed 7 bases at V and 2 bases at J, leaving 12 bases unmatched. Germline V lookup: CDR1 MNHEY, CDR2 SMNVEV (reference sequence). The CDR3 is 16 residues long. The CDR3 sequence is CASTPTGLAFAYEQYF. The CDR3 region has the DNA TGTGCCAGCACCCCAACGGGACTAGCTTTCGCCTACGAGCAGTACTTC.

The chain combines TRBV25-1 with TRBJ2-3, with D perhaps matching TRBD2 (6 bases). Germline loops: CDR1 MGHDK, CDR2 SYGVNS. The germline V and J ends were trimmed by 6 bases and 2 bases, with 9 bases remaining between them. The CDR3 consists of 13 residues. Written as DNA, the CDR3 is TGTGCCAGCAGGGACTATTACACAGATACGCAGTATTTT. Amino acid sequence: CASRDYYTDTQYF.

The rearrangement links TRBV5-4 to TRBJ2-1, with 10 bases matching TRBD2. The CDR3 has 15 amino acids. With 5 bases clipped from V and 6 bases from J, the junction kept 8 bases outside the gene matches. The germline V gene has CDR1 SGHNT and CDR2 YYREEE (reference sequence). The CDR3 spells CASRSSSGRVNEQFF. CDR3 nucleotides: TGTGCCAGCAGGTCCTCGAGCGGGAGGGTCAATGAGCAGTTCTTC.

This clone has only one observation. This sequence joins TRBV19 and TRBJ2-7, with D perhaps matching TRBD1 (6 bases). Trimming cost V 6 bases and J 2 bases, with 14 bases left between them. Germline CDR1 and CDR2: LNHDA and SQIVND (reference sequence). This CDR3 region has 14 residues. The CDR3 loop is CASSIGQSAYEQYF. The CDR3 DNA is TGTGCCAGTAGCATCGGACAGTCAGCCTACGAGCAGTACTTC.